The 18 T cell receptor beta chains in this list originate from one sample, sequenced in a study of PD-1 blockade in mismatch repair-deficient tumors. Clones were read by immunoSEQ multiplex PCR, and TCRdb kept only the in-frame ones, dropping some. The table lists tens of thousands of clones, over 70% of them singletons. The sequenced sample was peripheral blood, obtained approximately 20 weeks after starting pembrolizumab. The receptor source for this set is an adult with mismatch repair-deficient cancer.

The chain couples TRBV5-1 to TRBJ2-6; TRBD1 might be the D (6 bases). V was shortened by 3 bases and J by 2 bases, with 12 bases between the two germline ends. Germline CDR1 SGHRS, CDR2 YFSETQ. This CDR3 contains 16 residues. The CDR3 DNA reads as TGCGCCAGCAGCTCCTCAGGGGCGGCTGGGGCCAACGTCCTGACTTTC. It yields the protein CASSSSGAAGANVLTF.

The chain employs TRBV6-4 and TRBJ2-1; 9 bases agree with TRBD2. This CDR3 is built from 16 residues. CDR1 MRHNA and CDR2 SNTAGT come from the germline V gene. J was trimmed by 9 bases and V by 6 bases; bases with no gene match: 15. Written as DNA, the CDR3 is TGTGCCAGCAGCGTTTTTAGCGGGAGTATTACCAGTGAGCAGTTCTTC. It yields the protein CASSVFSGSITSEQFF.

This rearrangement joins TRBV14 to TRBJ1-4, with D possibly being TRBD1 (5 bases). In germline, CDR1 is SGHDN, CDR2 FVKESK. The CDR3 totals 14 residues. The ends were cut back, 4 bases at V and 7 bases at J, with 13 bases in the middle. For the CDR3, the DNA is TGTGCCAGCAGCCTCAGGGCTGGGAGTGAAAAACTGTTTTTT. This sequence encodes CASSLRAGSEKLFF.

This clone was recorded only once. The V gene is TRBV5-1, the J gene TRBJ2-1; 8 bases align to TRBD2. This CDR3 contains 15 residues. Germline assignment: CDR1 SGHRS and CDR2 YFSETQ. With V trimmed by 4 bases and J by 4 bases, 7 bases remained unmatched. The CDR3 nucleotides read TGCGCCAGCAGCCCCGAAAGCGGGAGTTACAATGAGCAGTTCTTC. Residues: CASSPESGSYNEQFF.

The chain uses TRBV11-1 and TRBJ1-1; the D is unclear. V was pared by 4 bases and J by 13 bases, with 7 bases between. This CDR3 has 9 residues. Germline assignment: CDR1 SGHAT and CDR2 FQDESV (reference sequence). CDR3 residues: CASSSLGFF. CDR3 bases: TGTGCCAGCAGCTCCCTAGGTTTCTTT.

Of note for this clone: Other nucleotide sequences in the sample specify the same CDR3. This chain's CDR3 is CASSITGSGANVLTF. The CDR3 DNA is TGTGCCAGTAGTATTACAGGGTCCGGGGCCAACGTCCTGACTTTC. The chain couples TRBV19 to TRBJ2-6, with D perhaps matching TRBD1 (6 bases). This CDR3 contains 15 residues. Germline lookup yields CDR1 LNHDA and CDR2 SQIVND (reference sequence). V was trimmed by 3 bases and J by 4 bases, leaving 10 bases between them.

The chain links TRBV5-6 to TRBJ2-7; D ambiguous. Looked up from germline, CDR1 is SGHDT and CDR2 is YYEEEE. This CDR3 contains 13 residues. Trimming shortened V by 0 bases and J by 3 bases, and 7 bases separated the two germline ends. The CDR3 nucleotides are TGTGCCAGCAGCTTGGTAGACGACTACGAGCAGTACTTC. Translated: CASSLVDDYEQYF.

The chain carries TRBV30 and TRBJ2-7; D unclear. Germline V lookup: CDR1 GTSNPN, CDR2 SVGIG (reference sequence). The V end was cut by 2 bases, the J end by 6 bases, with 8 bases between. The CDR3 is 11 residues long. Here the CDR3 DNA reads TGTGCCTGGAGTACAGCCGGCGAGCAGTACTTC. Amino acids: CAWSTAGEQYF.

This chain links TRBV2 with TRBJ1-4; D call uncertain. V was clipped by 11 bases and J by 10 bases, with 17 bases between them. The CDR3 length is 12 residues. Germline V gene lookup returns CDR1 SNHLY and CDR2 FYNNEI. The CDR3: CAHLSKIGKLFF. CDR3 in DNA: TGTGCCCATCTTTCGAAGATCGGAAAACTGTTTTTT.

This clone is a singleton in its sample. The chain carries TRBV6-1 and TRBJ1-4; D unresolved. CDR1 and CDR2 (germline): MNHNS, SASEGT. V lost 0 bases and J 10 bases, leaving 18 bases between the germline ends. The CDR3 has 16 residues. This CDR3 is CASSEAAQPRGRKLFF. CDR3 nucleotide sequence: TGTGCCAGCAGTGAAGCAGCACAGCCCCGTGGACGAAAACTGTTTTTT.

This clone appeared a few times. For the CDR3, the DNA is TGCAGCGTCCGACCACAGGGAAGCACTGAAGCTTTCTTT. Protein sequence: CSVRPQGSTEAFF. This chain links TRBV29-1 with TRBJ1-1; tentatively, D is TRBD1 (6 bases). CDR3 size: 13 residues. Germline V CDR1 and CDR2: SQVTM, ANQGSEA. Between the trimmed V and J ends, which lost 6 bases and 4 bases, there was a span of 15 bases.

The chain carries TRBV13 and TRBJ2-1; 12 nucleotides match TRBD2. The ends lost 6 bases at V and 3 bases at J; junction bases unmatched: 12. The CDR3 is 18 residues long. Germline-derived CDR1 and CDR2 are PRHDT and FYEKMQ (reference sequence). As DNA, the CDR3 is TGTGCCAGCAGGCCTTGGACTAGCGGGAAGTACGGCTACAATGAGCAGTTCTTC. Protein sequence: CASRPWTSGKYGYNEQFF.

V is TRBV4-3 and J is TRBJ1-2; D unclear. The germline V and J ends were trimmed by 0 bases and 6 bases, with 11 bases remaining between them. The length of the CDR3 is 14 residues. Per the germline V gene, CDR1 is LGHNA and CDR2 is YSLEER. The chain's CDR3 is CASSQDLNGDGYTF. The CDR3 nucleotides read TGCGCCAGCAGCCAAGACTTGAACGGAGATGGCTACACCTTC.

This chain's CDR3 is CASSLSAVIYGYTF. The CDR3 DNA is TGTGCCAGCAGTTTAAGCGCGGTTATCTATGGCTACACCTTC. The rearrangement joins TRBV28 to TRBJ1-2; no firm D call. Germline lookup yields CDR1 MDHEN and CDR2 SYDVKM. V was pared by 2 bases and J by 4 bases, with 11 bases between. This CDR3 region has 14 residues.

Sample share makes this clone medium-sized. The V gene is TRBV28, the J gene TRBJ2-6, with 7 bases lining up with TRBD1. This CDR3 spans 15 amino acids. Germline loops: CDR1 MDHEN, CDR2 SYDVKM. After removal of 6 bases from V and 4 bases from J, the junction contained 6 bases not matched to a gene. Here the CDR3 DNA reads TGTGCCAGCAGAAGACAGGGTTCCGGGGCCAACGTCCTGACTTTC. Translating it yields CASRRQGSGANVLTF.

This clone was found once. CDR3 residues: CASSVGGISYNEQFF. The DNA of the CDR3 is TGTGCCAGCAGCGTAGGGGGTATCTCCTACAATGAGCAGTTCTTC. The chain joins TRBV9 to TRBJ2-1, with D hard to call. The CDR3 loop spans 15 amino acids. Germline lookup yields CDR1 SGDLS and CDR2 YYNGEE. The V and J ends lost 0 bases and 0 bases respectively, with 7 bases between them. The whole variable domain, filled in from reference TRBV9 and TRBJ2-1, reads DSGVTQTPKHLITATGQRVTLRCSPRSGDLSVYWYQQSLDQGLQFLIQYYNGEERAKGNILERFSAQQFPDLHSELNLSSLELGDSALYFCASSVGGISYNEQFFGPGTRLTVL.

This chain uses TRBV2 with TRBJ2-5; D is unclear. The CDR3 consists of 14 residues. V was clipped by 3 bases and J by 1 base, with 9 bases between them. Germline-derived CDR1 and CDR2 are SNHLY and FYNNEI. DNA of the CDR3: TGTGCCAGCAGTGAGAGGAAATTCCAAGAGACCCAGTACTTC. Its protein is CASSERKFQETQYF.

The chain is built from TRBV6-6 and TRBJ1-1; 7 bases line up with TRBD1. This CDR3 is 16 amino acids long. The V gene's germline CDR1 is MNHNY and CDR2 SVGAGI (reference sequence). The ends lost 4 bases at V and 1 base at J; junction bases unmatched: 9. The CDR3 DNA is TGTGCCAGCAGTTCCCGACAGGGTTCCCCGAACACTGAAGCTTTCTTT. Translated: CASSSRQGSPNTEAFF.